This T cell receptor (beta chain) was identified in a study of technical replicates of blood from several donors (dated by TCRdb to about 2017). This clone was picked up one time. The clone's antigen remains unknown. No much larger clone is present one base from it, and per-base qualities are unavailable. The protocol used for the library was the immunoSEQ multiplex PCR assay. TCRdb provides this immuneACCESS table in a form limited to in-frame rearrangements. Some clones are lacking; in checked studies, under half of them reflect an unresolved V gene, and why the rest are absent is not known. Here the sample has tens of thousands of clones; about 97% occur a single time. The biggest ten clones account for about 0.33% of the sample. The CDR3 goes from the cysteine to the phenylalanine over 16 residues. The kept DNA is CDR3 alone, 48 bases in frame from the first base. Sequences WSHSY (CDR1) and SAAADI (CDR2) are obtained from the germline V gene. V loses 3 bases of germline sequence and J loses 5 bases, and the interval between the two ends is 20 bases.

This TCR was sampled from a human donor in good health. Sequenced: T cells isolated from PBMCs. Recombination connected TRBV10-2 to TRBJ2-7; the D gene is perhaps TRBD2, from 5 matching bases. Here is the DNA: TGCGCCAGCAGTGAAGAGGCCCGGGAACTCATCGACGAGCAGTACTTC. It codes for CASSEEARELIDEQYF.